This record covers a single TCR beta chain. The antigen remains undetermined. TCR beta VDJ and CDR3 profiles were obtained from a genomic DNA template. TCRdb ran MiXCR on the reads and lists one entry per CDR3 protein. Of 100,000 to 150,000 distinct CDR3 sequences in the sample, approximately 40% were seen once. The CDR3 sequence is 16 residues long. Germline CDR1 is SGHVS and CDR2 is FQNEAQ. V was cut by 3 bases and J by 0 bases, with 12 bases left in between. The source of the sample is a study of CD8+CD57+ T cells in acquired aplastic anemia. On the study more broadly: Sorted CD4+ and CD8+ cells yielded around 3.3 ug of DNA on average.

Study results and limitations: Patients and controls had CD8+ Simpson's diversity values that were not significantly distinct.

Only patients with CD8+CD57+ cell expansion on flow cytometry were chosen for sequencing. This sequence joins TRBV7-8 and TRBJ2-1; D is possibly TRBD2 (6 bases). This TCR derives from a human donor with aplastic anemia. The sample was sorted CD4+, CD8+, or CD8+CD57+ T cells (not recorded which) from PBMCs. CDR3 nucleotide sequence: TGTGCCAGCAGCTTCGAAACGGGGGACTCCTACAATGAGCAGTTCTTC. Translated, it gives CASSFETGDSYNEQFF.